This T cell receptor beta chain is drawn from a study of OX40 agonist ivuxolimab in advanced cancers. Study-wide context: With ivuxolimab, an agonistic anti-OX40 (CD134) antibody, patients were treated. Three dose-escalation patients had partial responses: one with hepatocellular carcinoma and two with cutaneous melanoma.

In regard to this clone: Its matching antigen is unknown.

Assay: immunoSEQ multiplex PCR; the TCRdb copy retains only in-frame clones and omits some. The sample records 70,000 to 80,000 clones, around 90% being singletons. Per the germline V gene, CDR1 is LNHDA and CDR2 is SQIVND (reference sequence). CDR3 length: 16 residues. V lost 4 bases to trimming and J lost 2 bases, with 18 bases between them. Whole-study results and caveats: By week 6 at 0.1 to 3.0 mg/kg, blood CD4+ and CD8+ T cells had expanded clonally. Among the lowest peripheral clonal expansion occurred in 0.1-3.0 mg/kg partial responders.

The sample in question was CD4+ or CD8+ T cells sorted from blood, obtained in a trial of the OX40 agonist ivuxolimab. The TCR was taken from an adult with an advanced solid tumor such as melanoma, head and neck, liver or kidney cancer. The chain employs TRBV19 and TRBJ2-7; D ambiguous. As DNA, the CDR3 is TGTGCCAGTAGTAGCGGCGGACGGATTCTTCCCTACGAGCAGTACTTC. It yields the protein CASSSGGRILPYEQYF.